One and the same sample provided the 21 T cell receptor beta chains below, sequenced in a study of shared clonotypes between healthy human individuals. The repertoire was sequenced with immunoSEQ multiplex PCR; TCRdb's copy has only in-frame clones and lacks some. The sample contains over 850,000 clones, approximately 78% of which appear only once. The sample taken for sequencing was memory CD4+ T cells from PBMCs. Noted subset: CD45RA-negative fraction. Receptors originate from a man aged 18 to 29 in good health. Some clones in this sample may be carry-over from other donors' samples.

This clone was counted between two and nine times. The chain joins TRBV7-2 to TRBJ2-5; TRBD2 matches 11 bases. The CDR3 totals 18 residues. The V gene end was trimmed by 2 bases and the J gene end by 5 bases; junction bases not matched to a gene: 13. Germline V gives CDR1 SGHTA, CDR2 FQGNSA. CDR3 bases: TGTGCCAGCAGCTTAAGGTTAGCGGGAGGGGTCAGGACCGAGACCCAGTACTTC. As protein: CASSLRLAGGVRTETQYF. Using reference TRBV7-2 and TRBJ2-5 for the parts outside the CDR3, the full variable domain is GAGVSQSPSNKVTEKGKDVELRCDPISGHTALYWYRQSLGQGLEFLIYFQGNSAPDKSGLPSDRFSAERTGGSVSTLTIQRTQQEDSAVYLCASSLRLAGGVRTETQYFGPGTRLLVL.

The CDR3 nucleotides read TGTGCCAGCAGCTCATCCGGGACAGTAAACACCGGGGAGCTGTTTTTT. Amino acid sequence: CASSSSGTVNTGELFF. This chain joins TRBV7-3 and TRBJ2-2; 7 nucleotides match TRBD1. Per the germline V gene, CDR1 is SGHTA and CDR2 is FQGTGA. The CDR3 sequence is 16 residues long. The junction had 7 bases not matched to a gene; V was cut back by 4 bases and J by 2 bases.

On this clone itself: Within the sample, other DNA sequences also encode this same CDR3. The J gene is TRBJ2-1, the V gene TRBV9; 11 bases align to TRBD2. This CDR3 comprises 16 residues. The germline CDR1 and CDR2 sequences are SGDLS and YYNGEE. Unmatched junction bases numbered 4, after V lost 4 bases and J lost 1 base. The CDR3 nucleotides are TGTGCCAGCAGCAGGGTAGCGGGAGGGTCCTACAATGAGCAGTTCTTC. It translates to CASSRVAGGSYNEQFF.

The V and J genes are TRBV4-2 and TRBJ2-7; D unresolved. Germline V lookup: CDR1 LGHNA, CDR2 YNFKEQ. V lost 0 bases, J lost 0 bases, and 9 bases lay in between. The CDR3 loop spans 15 amino acids. CDR3 nucleotide sequence: TGTGCCAGCAGCCAAGAATCCGTTTACTCCTACGAGCAGTACTTC. Protein product: CASSQESVYSYEQYF.

This clone was picked up a small number of times. Other DNA sequences in this specimen translate into the identical CDR3. This chain uses TRBV28 with TRBJ1-2; TRBD1 aligns across 7 bases. Germline lookup yields CDR1 MDHEN and CDR2 SYDVKM. The junction had 2 bases not matched to a gene; V was cut back by 2 bases and J by 8 bases. The CDR3 has 12 residues. In DNA form, the CDR3 reads TGTGCCAGCAGTTTAGAGGGGGCGGGCTACACCTTC. This sequence encodes CASSLEGAGYTF.

The rearrangement links TRBV9 to TRBJ2-7; D gene unclear. Germline CDR1 reads SGDLS; CDR2 reads YYNGEE. This CDR3 has 15 amino acids. Trimming took off 0 bases at V and 0 bases at J, with 10 bases between the two ends. The CDR3 DNA reads TGTGCCAGCAGCGTAGTGACCGATCTCTCCTACGAGCAGTACTTC. It codes for CASSVVTDLSYEQYF.

This sequence joins TRBV27 and TRBJ2-7; 14 nucleotides line up with TRBD2. Germline lookup yields CDR1 MNHEY and CDR2 SMNVEV (reference sequence). The V and J ends lost 6 bases and 2 bases, in that order; junction bases with no gene match: 3. The CDR3 covers 15 residues. CDR3 sequence (DNA): TGTGCCAGCAGGTGGGGACTAGCGGGAGCCTACGAGCAGTACTTC. It encodes CASRWGLAGAYEQYF.

The chain joins TRBV7-2 to TRBJ1-3, with D possibly being TRBD1 (6 bases). V lost 5 bases, J lost 4 bases, and 15 bases lay in between. This CDR3 has 15 amino acids. Germline values: CDR1 SGHTA, CDR2 FQGNSA. The CDR3 DNA reads TGTGCCAGCAGCCCGAAGACAGGCTTAGGAAACACCATATATTTT. Translated, it gives CASSPKTGLGNTIYF.

The CDR3 loop is CAISAPSGSVQYF. CDR3 DNA sequence: TGTGCCATCAGTGCCCCTAGCGGGAGCGTGCAGTACTTC. The rearrangement joins TRBV10-3 to TRBJ2-7, with 10 bases aligning to TRBD2. The germline gives CDR1 ENHRY, CDR2 SYGVKD. CDR3 length: 13 amino acids. The V segment lost 4 bases and the J segment 9 bases; nucleotides outside the gene matches: 6.

The chain employs TRBV6-6 and TRBJ1-1, with TRBD1 matching 9 bases. CDR1 is MNHNY and CDR2 is SVGAGI in the germline V gene (reference sequence). CDR3 length equals 15 residues. J lost 3 bases, V lost 0 bases, and 2 bases had no gene match. The CDR3 nucleotides read TGTGCCAGCAGTTACTCACAGGGGGCTTACACTGAAGCTTTCTTT. The encoded protein is CASSYSQGAYTEAFF.

The chain carries TRBV10-3 and TRBJ2-7, with 8 bases lining up with TRBD1. The CDR3 extends over 12 amino acids. V shed 6 bases, J shed 6 bases, and the junction held 4 bases outside the gene matches. The germline CDR1 and CDR2 sequences are ENHRY and SYGVKD. The CDR3 reads CAISPTGVEQYF. In DNA, the CDR3 is TGTGCCATCAGCCCGACAGGGGTCGAGCAGTACTTC.

This clone was counted ten times or more. The gene calls are TRBV19 and TRBJ2-1; 8 bases are shared with TRBD2. The CDR3 covers 14 residues. The germline CDR1 and CDR2 sequences are LNHDA and SQIVND (reference sequence). The trim removed 3 bases at V and 15 bases at J, leaving 13 bases unmatched. The CDR3 spells CASSIGTSPLSLFF. Here the CDR3 DNA reads TGTGCCAGTAGTATCGGGACTAGTCCACTTTCCCTGTTCTTC.

This chain links TRBV28 with TRBJ2-7, with a possible D match to TRBD2 (7 bases). Deletions cut 3 bases from V and 1 base from J, with 19 bases between. There are 17 residues in the CDR3. The germline CDR1 and CDR2 sequences are MDHEN and SYDVKM. Here the CDR3 DNA reads TGTGCCAGCAGTTTCTCGACCTGGGGGGGCCAGTCCTACGAGCAGTACTTC. Translating it yields CASSFSTWGGQSYEQYF. Full variable domain (remainder filled in from reference TRBV28 and TRBJ2-7): DVKVTQSSRYLVKRTGEKVFLECVQDMDHENMFWYRQDPGLGLRLIYFSYDVKMKEKGDIPEGYSVSREKKERFSLILESASTNQTSMYLCASSFSTWGGQSYEQYFGPGTRLTVT.

This clone was observed once. Other DNA sequences in this sample translate to the same CDR3. This chain uses TRBV7-2 with TRBJ2-5; 7 bases are a match to TRBD2. The CDR3 sequence is 14 residues long. The V gene's germline CDR1 is SGHTA and CDR2 FQGNSA. Trimming at V came to 1 base and at J to 5 bases, leaving 4 bases not matched to a gene. CDR3 amino acids: CASSLGLARETQYF. CDR3 in DNA: TGTGCCAGCAGCTTAGGACTAGCCAGGGAGACCCAGTACTTC.

J is TRBJ2-1 and V is TRBV5-1; 10 bases are a match to TRBD2. V dropped 6 bases and J dropped 7; count of bases not matched to a gene: 7. The CDR3 covers 14 residues. CDR1 SGHRS and CDR2 YFSETQ come from the germline V gene. The CDR3 reads CASTRLAGKNEQFF. As DNA, the CDR3 is TGCGCCAGCACACGACTAGCGGGTAAGAATGAGCAGTTCTTC.

This clone was seen ten or more times. Here the CDR3 DNA reads TGTGCCAGCAGTGCCCTATCGGGGTCCCTCTCCTACGAGCAGTACTTC. Its translation: CASSALSGSLSYEQYF. The J gene is TRBJ2-7, the V gene TRBV2, with a weak D call TRBD2 (5 bases). V was trimmed by 4 bases and J by 0 bases, leaving 16 bases between them. Germline CDR1 reads SNHLY; CDR2 reads FYNNEI. The CDR3 is 16 residues long.

J is TRBJ1-5 and V is TRBV28; TRBD1 matches at 11 bases. V lost 2 bases to trimming and J lost 5 bases; unmatched junction nucleotides: 8. CDR1 is MDHEN, CDR2 SYDVKM, per germline. There are 17 residues in the CDR3. The CDR3 region has the DNA TGTGCCAGCAGTTTAGTCGTAGGGACAGGGGGTTATCAGCCCCAGCATTTT. Translation gives CASSLVVGTGGYQPQHF.

The chain links TRBV12-5 to TRBJ2-2, with a possible D match to TRBD1 (6 bases). The CDR3 is made up of 14 amino acids. Germline loops: CDR1 LGHNT, CDR2 FRNRAP. The V end lost 6 bases, the J end lost 2 bases, and 10 bases lay between the germline ends. The CDR3 nucleotides read TGTGCTAGTGGAGCAGGGGCCAACACCGGGGAGCTGTTTTTT. Its protein product is CASGAGANTGELFF.

This clone was detected a few times. The V call is TRBV12-5, the J call TRBJ2-1; 11 bases are a match to TRBD2. With 2 bases clipped from V and 4 bases from J, the junction kept 13 bases outside the gene matches. Germline CDR1 reads LGHNT; CDR2 reads FRNRAP. CDR3 length: 19 amino acids. The CDR3 sequence: CASGLITPTSGSTYNEQFF. CDR3 nucleotide sequence: TGTGCTAGTGGTTTGATCACTCCCACTAGCGGGAGTACTTACAATGAGCAGTTCTTC.

The J gene is TRBJ1-1, the V gene TRBV28; perhaps TRBD1 as D (5 bases). With 4 bases removed from V and 5 bases from J, the gap between germline ends came to 14 bases. Germline assignment: CDR1 MDHEN and CDR2 SYDVKM. The CDR3 loop spans 14 amino acids. The CDR3 bases are TGTGCCAGCAGTTCACATGGGGGGAGGACTGAAGCTTTCTTT. Translation: CASSSHGGRTEAFF.

The DNA for the CDR3 is TGCGCCAGCAGCTTTTTGGGACAGGGGGTCACCGGGGAGCTGTTTTTT. Amino acid sequence: CASSFLGQGVTGELFF. The chain links TRBV5-1 to TRBJ2-2; TRBD1 matches at 11 bases. V lost 2 bases to trimming and J lost 4 bases; unmatched junction nucleotides: 4. The CDR3 runs to 16 residues. The germline CDR1 and CDR2 sequences are SGHRS and YFSETQ.